This T cell receptor (beta chain) was captured by sequencing in a study of vaccination and CD4 T cells after COVID-19. The CDR3 runs 15 residues. Germline V gives CDR1 MNHEY, CDR2 SVGAGI. To note about this clonotype: No antigen is known for it. The junction shows a germline mismatch at one end, possibly a read error.

This sample's treatment: roughly 10-day PBMC culture with coronavirus spike peptide pools or control peptides (ViraFEST assay). Once obtained from cultured CD4+ T cells, the DNA was sequenced using the Oncomine TCR Beta short-read assay. TCRdb re-called the PCR reads with MiXCR, one entry per CDR3 protein. The sample has about 20,000 distinct CDR3 sequences; about half are singletons. The origin of this receptor is a human donor who had recovered from COVID-19. Sequencing used CD4+ T cells from blood, cultured in vitro. The chain couples TRBV6-5 to TRBJ1-2; 10 bases align to TRBD1. The CDR3 spells CASSNSWTGGYGYTF. CDR3 DNA: TGTGCCAGCAGTAACTCCTGGACAGGGGGCTATGGCTACACCTTC.